A selection of T cell receptor beta chains follows, all from one sample in a study of spatial heterogeneity in lung cancer. TCRdb reprocessed the 5' RACE reads via MiXCR and lists one record per CDR3 protein. In the table there are thousands of distinct CDR3 sequences, about 21% of which are singletons. The sequencing here drew on normal lung tissue next to the tumor, taken at surgery. The receptors shown here come from a female donor with early-stage non-small cell lung cancer. Both conserved end residues are part of each CDR3. Each record gives: J gene, D gene, CDR3 length, V gene, clone size, CDR3 DNA, CDR3 protein. The D gene is left open where the match is weak. The size of a clone is reported for some rows only, either as once, few or many, or as a class for expanded clones.

TRBJ2-7	TRBD2	16	TRBV5-1	few	TGCGCCAGCAGCTTGGTTCCTAGCGGGGGCCATTACGAGCAGTACTTC	CASSLVPSGGHYEQYF
TRBJ1-5	TRBD1	14	TRBV12-3/TRBV12-4	medium-sized	TGTGCCAGCAGGTCAGGGACAGCCGTTATGCCCCAGCATTTT	CASRSGTAVMPQHF
TRBJ2-5	.	11	TRBV29-1	few	TGCAGCGTTATTGGAGGAGAGACCCAGTACTTC	CSVIGGETQYF
TRBJ2-4	.	17	TRBV7-2	medium-sized	TGTGCCAGCAGCTTAGCGTTGGCAGGTCTGGTCAAAAACATTCAGTACTTC	CASSLALAGLVKNIQYF
TRBJ2-4	.	17	TRBV10-3	.	TGTGCCATCAGTGAGTCGAAACGGGGCGCCGCCAAAAACATTCAGTACTTC	CAISESKRGAAKNIQYF
TRBJ1-2	TRBD1	14	TRBV27	many	TGTGCCAGCAGTTTCGGGACAGGGGGTTTAGGCTACACCTTC	CASSFGTGGLGYTF
TRBJ1-5	TRBD1	15	TRBV2	.	TGTGCCAGCAGCGGCGGACAGGGCGGGGGACAGCCCCAGCATTTT	CASSGGQGGGQPQHF
TRBJ1-2	TRBD1	15	TRBV12-3/TRBV12-4	many	TGTGCCAGCAGTAACTGGGACAGGGAGAGTAATGGCTACACCTTC	CASSNWDRESNGYTF
TRBJ1-4	TRBD1	17	TRBV5-6	large	TGTGCCAGCAGCTCAATCTCCTTCGACAGGGGAGGAGAAAAACTGTTTTTT	CASSSISFDRGGEKLFF
TRBJ1-3	TRBD1	16	TRBV15	few	TGTGCCACCAGCAGAGCCGGGACAGCTACTGGAAACACCATATATTTT	CATSRAGTATGNTIYF
TRBJ2-3	.	14	TRBV5-1	medium-sized	TGCGCCAGCAGCTTGGGAGCACCAGCGGATACGCAGTATTTT	CASSLGAPADTQYF
TRBJ1-4	.	15	TRBV18	many	TGTGCCAGCTCACCCAGACAGGCTCTTAATGAAAAACTGTTTTTT	CASSPRQALNEKLFF
TRBJ2-5	.	16	TRBV6-5	.	TGTGCCAGCAGTTACGATAGACAGCATAACCAAGAGACCCAGTACTTC	CASSYDRQHNQETQYF
TRBJ1-5	.	15	TRBV10-3	many	TGTGCCATCAGTGATGGGCGGAATAGCAATCAGCCCCAGCATTTT	CAISDGRNSNQPQHF
TRBJ2-3	TRBD2	16	TRBV15	medium-sized	TGTGCCACCAGCAGAGGGGAGCGGGAGGGCACAGATACGCAGTATTTT	CATSRGEREGTDTQYF
TRBJ1-4	.	15	TRBV20-1	many	TGCAGTGCTAGAGGTCTCGGGCATTTGGGAGAAAAACTGTTTTTT	CSARGLGHLGEKLFF
TRBJ2-1	TRBD2	16	TRBV7-2	medium-sized	TGTGCCAGCAGCTTAGTTGGGGGAGGGGTATACAATGAGCAGTTCTTC	CASSLVGGGVYNEQFF
TRBJ2-7	TRBD1	16	TRBV20-1	many	TGCAGTGCTAGAGGTGGGCGGACAGGGGGCGCCTACGAGCAGTACTTC	CSARGGRTGGAYEQYF
TRBJ2-7	.	11	TRBV2	once	TGTGCCAGCAGGCGGAGCTACGAGCAGTACTTC	CASRRSYEQYF
TRBJ2-6	TRBD2	15	TRBV5-1	.	TGCGCCAGCAGCCGGGAGGGTTCTGGGGCCAACGTCCTGACTTTC	CASSREGSGANVLTF
TRBJ2-1	TRBD2	18	TRBV12-3/TRBV12-4	.	TGTGCCAGCAGTTTCTCGACGGGAGGGTCCTTCTCCTACAATGAGCAGTTCTTC	CASSFSTGGSFSYNEQFF
TRBJ2-7	.	14	TRBV7-2	medium-sized	TGTGCCAGCAGCTTAGCCGCAGGGGCAAACGAGCAGTACTTC	CASSLAAGANEQYF